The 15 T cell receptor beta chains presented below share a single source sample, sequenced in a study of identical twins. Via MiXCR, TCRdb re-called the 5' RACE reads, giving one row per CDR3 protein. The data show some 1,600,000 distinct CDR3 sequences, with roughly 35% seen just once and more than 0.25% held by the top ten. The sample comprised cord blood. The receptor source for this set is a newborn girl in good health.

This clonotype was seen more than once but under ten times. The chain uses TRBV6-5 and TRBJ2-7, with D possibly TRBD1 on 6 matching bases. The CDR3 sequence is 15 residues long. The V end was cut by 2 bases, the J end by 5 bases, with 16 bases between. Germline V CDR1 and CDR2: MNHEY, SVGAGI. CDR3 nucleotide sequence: TGTGCCAGCAGTTACGCCGAACCTAGGACAGACGAGCAGTACTTC. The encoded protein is CASSYAEPRTDEQYF.

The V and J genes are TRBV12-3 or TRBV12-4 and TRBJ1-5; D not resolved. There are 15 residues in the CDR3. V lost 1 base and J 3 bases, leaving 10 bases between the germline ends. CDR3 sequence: CASSLGRPPNQPQHF. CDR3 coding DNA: TGTGCCAGCAGTTTAGGCCGTCCGCCCAATCAGCCCCAGCATTTT.

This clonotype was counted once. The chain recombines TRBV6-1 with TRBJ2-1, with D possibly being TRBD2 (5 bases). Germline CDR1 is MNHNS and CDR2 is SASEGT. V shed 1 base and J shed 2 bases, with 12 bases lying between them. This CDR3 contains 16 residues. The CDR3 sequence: CASSEVFGKAYNEQFF. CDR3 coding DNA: TGTGCCAGCAGTGAAGTTTTCGGGAAGGCCTACAATGAGCAGTTCTTC.

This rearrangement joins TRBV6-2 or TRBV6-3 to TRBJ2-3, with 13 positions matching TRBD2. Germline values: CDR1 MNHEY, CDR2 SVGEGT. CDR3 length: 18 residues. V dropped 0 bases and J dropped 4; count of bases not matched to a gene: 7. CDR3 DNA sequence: TGTGCCAGCAGTTACTCGCCTCGGACTAGCGGGAGCGCAGATACGCAGTATTTT. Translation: CASSYSPRTSGSADTQYF.

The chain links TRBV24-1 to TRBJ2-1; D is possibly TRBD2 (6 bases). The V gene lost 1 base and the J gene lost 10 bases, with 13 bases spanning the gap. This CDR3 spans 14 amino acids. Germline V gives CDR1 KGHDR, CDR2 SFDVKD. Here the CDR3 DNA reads TGTGCCACCAGTGATTTACTCATAGCGGAAGAGCAGTTCTTC. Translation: CATSDLLIAEEQFF.

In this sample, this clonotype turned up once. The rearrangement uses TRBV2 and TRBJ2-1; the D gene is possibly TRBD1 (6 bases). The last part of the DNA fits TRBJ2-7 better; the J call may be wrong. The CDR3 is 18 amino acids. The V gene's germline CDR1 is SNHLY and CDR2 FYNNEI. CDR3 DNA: TGTGCCAGCAGTGAAGCGCTCTTTAAGGACAGCGACCGCTACGAGCAGTACTTC. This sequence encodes CASSEALFKDSDRYEQYF.

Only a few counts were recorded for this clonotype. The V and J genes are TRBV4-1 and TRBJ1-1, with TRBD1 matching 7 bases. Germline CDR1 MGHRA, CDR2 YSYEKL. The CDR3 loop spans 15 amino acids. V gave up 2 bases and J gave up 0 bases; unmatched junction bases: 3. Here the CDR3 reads CASSQLQGLNTEAFF. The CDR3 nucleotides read TGCGCCAGCAGCCAACTACAGGGGTTGAACACTGAAGCTTTCTTT.

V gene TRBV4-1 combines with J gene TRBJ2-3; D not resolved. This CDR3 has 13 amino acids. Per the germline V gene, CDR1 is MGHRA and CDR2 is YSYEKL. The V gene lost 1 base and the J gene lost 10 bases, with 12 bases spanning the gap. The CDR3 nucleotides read TGCGCCAGCAGCCAAGTAAAAGGAGCCCCGCAGTATTTT. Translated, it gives CASSQVKGAPQYF.

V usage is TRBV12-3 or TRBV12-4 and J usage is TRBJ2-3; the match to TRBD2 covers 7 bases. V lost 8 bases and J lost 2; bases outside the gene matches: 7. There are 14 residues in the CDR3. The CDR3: CASGGGGYTDTQYF. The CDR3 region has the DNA TGTGCCAGCGGAGGCGGGGGTTACACAGATACGCAGTATTTT.

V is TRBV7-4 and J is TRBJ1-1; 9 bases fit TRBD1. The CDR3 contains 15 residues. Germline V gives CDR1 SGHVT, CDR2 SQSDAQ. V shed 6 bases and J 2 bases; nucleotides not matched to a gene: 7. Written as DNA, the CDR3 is TGTGCCAGCAGACGGTCGGGACAGGGCAACACTGAAGCTTTCTTT. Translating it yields CASRRSGQGNTEAFF.

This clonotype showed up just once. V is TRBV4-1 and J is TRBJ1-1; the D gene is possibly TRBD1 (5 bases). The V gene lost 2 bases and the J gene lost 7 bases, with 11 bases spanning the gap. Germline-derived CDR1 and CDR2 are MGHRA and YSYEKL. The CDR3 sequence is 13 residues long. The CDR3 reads CASSQLGRDEAFF. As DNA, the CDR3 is TGCGCCAGCAGCCAACTCGGCAGGGATGAAGCTTTCTTT.

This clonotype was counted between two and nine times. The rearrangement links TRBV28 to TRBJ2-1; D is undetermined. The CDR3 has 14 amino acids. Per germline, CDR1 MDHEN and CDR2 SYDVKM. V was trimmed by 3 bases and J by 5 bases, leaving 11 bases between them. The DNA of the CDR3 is TGTGCCAGCAGTTTCCCTGCAGACAACAATGAGCAGTTCTTC. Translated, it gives CASSFPADNNEQFF.

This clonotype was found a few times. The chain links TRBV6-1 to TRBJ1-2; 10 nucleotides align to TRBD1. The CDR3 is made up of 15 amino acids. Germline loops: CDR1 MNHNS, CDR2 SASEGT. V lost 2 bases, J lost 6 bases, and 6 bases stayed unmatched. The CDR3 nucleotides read TGTGCCAGCAGTGAATGGGACAGGGGAGTCCATGGCTACACCTTC. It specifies CASSEWDRGVHGYTF.

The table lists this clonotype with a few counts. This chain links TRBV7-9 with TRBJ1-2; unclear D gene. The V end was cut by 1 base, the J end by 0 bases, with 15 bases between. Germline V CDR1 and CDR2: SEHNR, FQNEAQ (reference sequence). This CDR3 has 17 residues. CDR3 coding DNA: TGTGCCAGCAGCTTAGGCCGTTCGAATTACGCTAACTATGGCTACACCTTC. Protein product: CASSLGRSNYANYGYTF.

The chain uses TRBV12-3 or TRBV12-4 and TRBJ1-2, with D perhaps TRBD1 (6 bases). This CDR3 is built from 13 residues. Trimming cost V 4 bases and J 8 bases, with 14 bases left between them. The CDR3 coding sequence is TGTGCCAGCAGTTCCGGGACAAAAGGAGGCTACACCTTC. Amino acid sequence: CASSSGTKGGYTF.